The 2 T cell receptor beta chains presented below share a single source sample, sequenced in a study of T-cell memory formation after mild COVID-19. Using its own MiXCR run on the 5' RACE reads, TCRdb lists one record per CDR3 protein. The sample includes more than 75,000 distinct CDR3 sequences, roughly 25% of them seen just once. Sequenced material: PBMCs or a T cell subset sorted from them (not recorded which). These receptors came from a man aged 18 to 29 who had mild COVID-19 (a few samples of this study predate the infection). Cell type and time point are not known.

The chain has TRBV7-6 and TRBJ2-1; possible D gene TRBD1, 6 bases. V was clipped by 5 bases and J by 8 bases, with 16 bases between them. Germline V gives CDR1 SGHVS, CDR2 FNYEAQ. The CDR3 length is 14 residues. CDR3 DNA: TGTGCCAGCAGCCCCGACAGGAACCGCGATGAGCAGTTCTTC. Translation gives CASSPDRNRDEQFF.

This clonotype was counted only a few times. The V and J genes are TRBV6-2 or TRBV6-3 and TRBJ2-5; D not resolved. V was pared by 2 bases and J by 2 bases, with 15 bases between. Germline V lookup: CDR1 MNHEY, CDR2 SVGEGT. The CDR3 runs to 16 residues. DNA for the CDR3: TGTGCCAGCAGTTACGAGGCGAATTTATGGCAAGAGACCCAGTACTTC. It specifies CASSYEANLWQETQYF.